This TCR beta chain is drawn from a study of blood T cell repertoires in COVID-19. The wider study: Both acute and convalescent COVID-19 samples were obtained from the United States, Italy and Spain. T cells, B-cell-depleted T cells, or PBMCs supplied cDNA or gDNA.

Germline V lookup: CDR1 LNHDA, CDR2 SQIVND (reference sequence). The J segment lost 4 bases and the V segment lost 10 bases, leaving 7 bases of the junction unmatched. There are 14 residues in the CDR3. TCRdb keeps only in-frame clones here, not all; method: immunoSEQ multiplex PCR. The sample lists about 200,000 clones, about 88% occurring once. The TCR was taken from a woman aged 45-65 years with COVID-19, enrolled during active disease. Material for sequencing was peripheral blood. V gene TRBV19 combines with J gene TRBJ2-2, with TRBD1 matching over 9 bases. The CDR3 sequence is CATSLTGGTGELFF. CDR3 DNA: TGTGCCACTTCCCTGACAGGGGGCACCGGGGAGCTGTTTTTT.